Below, 27 T cell receptor beta chains from the same sample are listed, as sequenced in a study of shared clonotypes between healthy human individuals. Sequencing was performed with immunoSEQ multiplex PCR; in TCRdb, only in-frame clones are kept and a portion is missing. The sample contains 800,000 to 950,000 clones, 90% to 98% of which appear only once. Naive CD8 cells, CD45RO-negative and positively selected for CCR7, excluded terminally differentiated effector memory CD45RA+ cells. What was sequenced was naive CD8+ T cells sorted from blood. The receptors shown here come from a man aged 25 to 45 in good health.

CDR3 protein: CASSQAGSGNQPQHF. The CDR3 DNA follows: TGCGCCAGCAGCCAAGCCGGGTCGGGCAATCAGCCCCAGCATTTT. This chain joins TRBV4-1 and TRBJ1-5; D unresolved. V lost 1 base and J 2 bases, leaving 9 bases between the germline ends. The germline gives CDR1 MGHRA, CDR2 YSYEKL. The CDR3 is 15 amino acids.

This chain joins TRBV5-1 and TRBJ2-6; TRBD1 matches 8 bases. Germline CDR1 reads SGHRS; CDR2 reads YFSETQ. V shed 1 base, J shed 2 bases, and the junction held 2 bases outside the gene matches. This CDR3 region has 16 residues. In DNA form, the CDR3 reads TGCGCCAGCAGCTTGCCAGGGGGCCCTGGGGCCAACGTCCTGACTTTC. This encodes CASSLPGGPGANVLTF.

The chain links TRBV5-1 to TRBJ2-1; 12 bases are shared with TRBD2. Per the germline V gene, CDR1 is SGHRS and CDR2 is YFSETQ. V lost 0 bases, J lost 4 bases, and 8 bases stayed unmatched. The CDR3 length is 18 residues. CDR3 amino acids: CASSLETSGSWGYNEQFF. The DNA of the CDR3 is TGCGCCAGCAGCTTGGAGACTAGCGGGAGTTGGGGATACAATGAGCAGTTCTTC.

The rearrangement joins TRBV7-9 to TRBJ2-7, with D maybe TRBD1 (6 bases). The ends were cut back, 0 bases at V and 2 bases at J, with 11 bases in the middle. CDR3 length: 15 residues. The V gene's germline CDR1 is SEHNR and CDR2 FQNEAQ (reference sequence). This CDR3 is CASSLAQGLTYEQYF. The DNA of the CDR3 is TGTGCCAGCAGCTTAGCACAGGGTCTCACCTACGAGCAGTACTTC.

This clone was seen once. The V call is TRBV11-3, the J call TRBJ2-7; D might be TRBD1 (5 bases). Per the germline V gene, CDR1 is SGHNT and CDR2 is YENEEA. V was pared by 1 base and J by 2 bases, with 12 bases between. The CDR3 is made up of 15 amino acids. The CDR3 DNA follows: TGTGCCAGCAGCTTAGCTACAGGTGATCCCTACGAGCAGTACTTC. It specifies CASSLATGDPYEQYF.

The chain links TRBV14 to TRBJ2-2; 12 bases line up with TRBD2. This CDR3 has 15 amino acids. The J segment lost 9 bases and the V segment lost 8 bases, leaving 10 bases of the junction unmatched. Germline lookup yields CDR1 SGHDN and CDR2 FVKESK. DNA for the CDR3: TGTGCCAGCTCTCCCCTAGCGGGAGGGAAAAGGGAGCTGTTTTTT. Translating it yields CASSPLAGGKRELFF. The variable domain in full, with the rest retrieved from reference TRBV14 and TRBJ2-2, is EAGVTQFPSHSVIEKGQTVTLRCDPISGHDNLYWYRRVMGKEIKFLLHFVKESKQDESGMPNNRFLAERTGGTYSTLKVQPAELEDSGVYFCASSPLAGGKRELFFGEGSRLTVL.

V gene TRBV9 combines with J gene TRBJ2-2, with 8 bases that match TRBD2. Germline CDR1 is SGDLS and CDR2 is YYNGEE. Trimming removed 7 bases from V and 1 base from J; junction bases left unmatched: 6. The CDR3 loop spans 15 amino acids. Here the CDR3 reads CASQEAGGNTGELFF. The CDR3 coding sequence is TGTGCCAGCCAGGAGGCGGGAGGGAACACCGGGGAGCTGTTTTTT. Full variable domain (missing parts from reference TRBV9 and TRBJ2-2): DSGVTQTPKHLITATGQRVTLRCSPRSGDLSVYWYQQSLDQGLQFLIQYYNGEERAKGNILERFSAQQFPDLHSELNLSSLELGDSALYFCASQEAGGNTGELFFGEGSRLTVL.

The chain carries TRBV6-1 and TRBJ2-7; the D is unclear. The CDR3 runs 10 residues. Germline V gene data show CDR1 as MNHNS and CDR2 as SASEGT. The ends were cut back, 5 bases at V and 6 bases at J, with 5 bases in the middle. The CDR3 sequence is CASSSSEQYF. DNA of the CDR3: TGTGCCAGCAGTTCGTCCGAGCAGTACTTC.

The chain recombines TRBV10-2 with TRBJ2-3; 14 bases are a match to TRBD2. Germline CDR1 reads WSHSY; CDR2 reads SAAADI. This CDR3 comprises 18 residues. V lost 5 bases to trimming and J lost 1 base; unmatched junction nucleotides: 8. This chain's CDR3 is CASSLPGLAGDGTDTQYF. DNA of the CDR3: TGCGCCAGCAGTTTACCGGGACTAGCGGGAGACGGCACAGATACGCAGTATTTT.

This chain uses TRBV7-9 with TRBJ1-4; D might be TRBD1 (5 bases). Germline assignment: CDR1 SEHNR and CDR2 FQNEAQ (reference sequence). The CDR3 is 12 residues long. Trimming took 5 bases from V and 12 from J, leaving 13 bases between them. CDR3 bases: TGTGCCAGCAGCCCTCGTAGGGGACAACTGTTTTTT. Translated, it gives CASSPRRGQLFF.

The chain uses TRBV7-8 and TRBJ2-7; the D gene is possibly TRBD1 (6 bases). The germline V and J ends were trimmed by 5 bases and 1 base, with 15 bases remaining between them. The germline gives CDR1 SGHVS, CDR2 FQNEAQ. There are 15 residues in the CDR3. CDR3 DNA: TGTGCCAGCAGCCCCCCACTAGACAGGTCCTACGAGCAGTACTTC. It encodes CASSPPLDRSYEQYF.

The chain links TRBV30 to TRBJ2-1, with TRBD1 matching 7 bases. The ends lost 5 bases at V and 5 bases at J; junction bases unmatched: 6. This CDR3 has 13 amino acids. In germline, CDR1 is GTSNPN, CDR2 SVGIG (reference sequence). CDR3 in DNA: TGTGCCTGGGGCACAGGGGCCGACAATGAGCAGTTCTTC. Translation gives CAWGTGADNEQFF.

This clone was recorded only once. CDR3 bases: TGCGCCAGCAGCTGGGCGGCGGGAGCCCCAGATACGCAGTATTTT. Encoded protein: CASSWAAGAPDTQYF. The chain uses TRBV5-1 and TRBJ2-3; 7 bases are a match to TRBD2. This CDR3 is built from 15 residues. J lost 4 bases, V lost 3 bases, and 8 bases had no gene match. Germline CDR1 reads SGHRS; CDR2 reads YFSETQ.

In its sample, this clone was seen once. The rearrangement uses TRBV4-1 and TRBJ2-1, with D possibly being TRBD2 (5 bases). V lost 10 bases and J lost 1, with 38 bases in between. CDR1 is MGHRA and CDR2 is YSYEKL in the germline V gene. CDR3 length: 22 residues. The CDR3 loop reads CATPRAAGRPLGPLRSYNEQFF. For the CDR3, the DNA is TGCGCCACCCCGCGGGCAGCAGGCCGGCCGTTAGGCCCCCTTAGATCCTACAATGAGCAGTTCTTC.

The chain combines TRBV19 with TRBJ2-1; D is uncertain. CDR3 length equals 15 residues. V lost 3 bases to trimming and J lost 0 bases, with 9 bases between them. Germline V lookup: CDR1 LNHDA, CDR2 SQIVND (reference sequence). The CDR3 sequence: CASSIRESSYNEQFF. The CDR3 DNA is TGTGCCAGTAGTATTCGAGAAAGCTCCTACAATGAGCAGTTCTTC. Complete variable domain (other parts from reference TRBV19 and TRBJ2-1): DGGITQSPKYLFRKEGQNVTLSCEQNLNHDAMYWYRQDPGQGLRLIYYSQIVNDFQKGDIAEGYSVSREKKESFPLTVTSAQKNPTAFYLCASSIRESSYNEQFFGPGTRLTVL.

A word on this clone: In the same sample, other DNA sequences code for this CDR3. The J gene is TRBJ1-1, the V gene TRBV5-6, with TRBD1 matching over 8 bases. V was pared by 2 bases and J by 4 bases, with 1 base of the junction left unmatched. This CDR3 comprises 13 residues. In germline, CDR1 is SGHDT, CDR2 YYEEEE. The CDR3 sequence is CASSFTGGTEAFF. The CDR3 bases are TGTGCCAGCAGCTTTACAGGGGGCACTGAAGCTTTCTTT.

The rearrangement joins TRBV28 to TRBJ2-1; 8 bases fit TRBD2. Germline V lookup: CDR1 MDHEN, CDR2 SYDVKM. The V and J ends lost 10 bases and 8 bases, in that order; junction bases with no gene match: 10. The CDR3 loop spans 13 amino acids. The CDR3, as DNA: TGTGCCACGGTGGCGGGGGGATTCGATGAGCAGTTCTTC. It encodes CATVAGGFDEQFF.

This clone was seen only once. The V and J genes are TRBV18 and TRBJ1-1; 11 positions match TRBD1. Germline trimming cut 5 bases from V and 0 bases from J; bases unmatched to any gene: 8. Germline assignment: CDR1 KGHSH and CDR2 LQKENI. The length of the CDR3 is 17 residues. CDR3 DNA sequence: TGTGCCAGCTCAGCGGCGGGACAGGGGGAAATGAACACTGAAGCTTTCTTT. Its protein is CASSAAGQGEMNTEAFF. Full variable domain (outside the CDR3, taken from reference TRBV18 and TRBJ1-1): NAGVMQNPRHLVRRRGQEARLRCSPMKGHSHVYWYRQLPEEGLKFMVYLQKENIIDESGMPKERFSAEFPKEGPSILRIQQVVRGDSAAYFCASSAAGQGEMNTEAFFGQGTRLTVV.

The genes are TRBV11-2 and TRBJ1-3; D is possibly TRBD1 (5 bases). The germline V gene encodes CDR1 SGHAT and CDR2 FQNNGV. The CDR3 covers 14 residues. Deletions cut 8 bases from V and 0 bases from J, with 11 bases between. CDR3 coding DNA: TGTGCCAGCGAAAGGGGTTACTCTGGAAACACCATATATTTT. This encodes CASERGYSGNTIYF.

The CDR3 region has the DNA TGTGCCAGCTCACCCGCCAGGACGGGATTGAACACTGAAGCTTTCTTT. As protein: CASSPARTGLNTEAFF. V usage is TRBV18 and J usage is TRBJ1-1; D gene ambiguous. Germline V lookup: CDR1 KGHSH, CDR2 LQKENI. Trimming cost V 3 bases and J 0 bases, with 14 bases left between them. The length of the CDR3 is 16 residues.

The gene calls are TRBV19 and TRBJ2-3; D uncertain. Germline V gene lookup returns CDR1 LNHDA and CDR2 SQIVND (reference sequence). V gave up 6 bases and J gave up 6 bases, with 10 bases separating them. The CDR3 covers 12 residues. CDR3 residues: CASSPYGDTQYF. The CDR3 bases are TGTGCCAGTAGCCCCTATGGGGATACGCAGTATTTT.

In DNA, the CDR3 is TGTGCCAGCTGGGGAGAGCGGGAGGACGAGACCCAGTACTTC. Amino acids: CASWGEREDETQYF. V gene TRBV27 combines with J gene TRBJ2-5; 9 nucleotides line up with TRBD2. This CDR3 has 14 residues. Germline V gene lookup returns CDR1 MNHEY and CDR2 SMNVEV (reference sequence). Unmatched junction bases numbered 9, after V lost 8 bases and J lost 5 bases.

The chain recombines TRBV7-9 with TRBJ2-7; D is unclear. CDR3 length equals 12 residues. Germline-derived CDR1 and CDR2 are SEHNR and FQNEAQ (reference sequence). V lost 5 bases, J lost 2 bases, and 7 bases lay in between. The chain's CDR3 is CASSALPYEQYF. In DNA, the CDR3 is TGTGCCAGCAGCGCGCTACCCTACGAGCAGTACTTC.

The chain couples TRBV7-2 to TRBJ2-7; D possibly corresponds to TRBD2 (6 bases). Germline CDR1 reads SGHTA; CDR2 reads FQGNSA. The CDR3 covers 16 residues. The germline V and J ends were trimmed by 2 bases and 5 bases, with 19 bases remaining between them. CDR3: CASSLRVGLRGDEQYF. Here the CDR3 DNA reads TGTGCCAGCAGCTTAAGGGTGGGACTCCGTGGGGACGAGCAGTACTTC. The full variable domain, rest sourced from reference TRBV7-2 and TRBJ2-7, is GAGVSQSPSNKVTEKGKDVELRCDPISGHTALYWYRQSLGQGLEFLIYFQGNSAPDKSGLPSDRFSAERTGGSVSTLTIQRTQQEDSAVYLCASSLRVGLRGDEQYFGPGTRLTVT.

The rearrangement joins TRBV29-1 to TRBJ2-3; D not resolved. There are 14 residues in the CDR3. Between the trimmed V and J ends, which lost 5 bases and 3 bases, there was a span of 15 bases. The germline V gene encodes CDR1 SQVTM and CDR2 ANQGSEA. The CDR3 region has the DNA TGCAGCGTTTCGTTGTGGGAAGAGACAGATACGCAGTATTTT. Translation: CSVSLWEETDTQYF.

The rearrangement joins TRBV7-8 to TRBJ2-7, with 11 bases lining up with TRBD2. V lost 1 base to trimming and J lost 1 base; unmatched junction nucleotides: 6. The length of the CDR3 is 17 residues. CDR1 SGHVS and CDR2 FQNEAQ come from the germline V gene. The DNA of the CDR3 is TGTGCCAGCAGCTTAGAACTAGCGGGAGAAGTATCCTACGAGCAGTACTTC. This encodes CASSLELAGEVSYEQYF.

The chain carries TRBV5-1 and TRBJ2-2; no definite D call. Trimming removed 2 bases at V and 0 bases at J, with 5 bases between. The length of the CDR3 is 14 residues. CDR1 is SGHRS, CDR2 YFSETQ, per germline. The CDR3 here is CASSFAANTGELFF. Here the CDR3 DNA reads TGCGCCAGCAGCTTCGCCGCGAACACCGGGGAGCTGTTTTTT.